These T cell receptor beta chains were read from a single sample in a study of T cells in Graves' hyperthyroidism and ophthalmopathy. TCRdb processed the multiplex PCR reads anew with MiXCR; each CDR3 protein has one entry. The table shows around 600,000 distinct CDR3 sequences, with roughly 15% occurring only once. Sequencing used blood. The source is a woman aged 45-59 years with Graves' ophthalmopathy. Both conserved end residues are part of each CDR3.

v_call	cdr3_aa
TRBV20-1	CSANQVEPYNEQFF
TRBV5-4	CASSFSYGYTF
TRBV14	CASSHPARLHYEQYF
TRBV28	CASSFWGSEPSYEQYF
TRBV12-3/TRBV12-4	CASSLAGLPGELFF
TRBV28	CASRRLAGAPTYNEQFF
TRBV20-1	CSARGVGGAGANVLTF
TRBV29-1	CSATPRLAETQYF
TRBV4-1	CASSQGFGAGELFF
TRBV2	CASRVDRNNEQFF
TRBV20-1	CSASRSGNAPEQFF
TRBV10-3	CAISTPNRVYGEQFF
TRBV24-1	CATSDRGSSSYNEQFF
TRBV7-2	CASSLIGGGSYEQYF
TRBV12-3/TRBV12-4	CASSPSTQGEGPYEQYF
TRBV20-1	CSASTRPGMNTEAFF